These 2 T cell receptor beta chains originate from one sample sequenced in a study of blood T cell repertoires in COVID-19. Assay: immunoSEQ multiplex PCR; the TCRdb copy retains only in-frame clones and omits some. The sample includes more than 250,000 clones, roughly 87% seen only once; the top ten take 1%. The specimen sequenced was peripheral blood. The receptors shown here come from a man between 45 and 60 years old with active or convalescent COVID-19.

The J gene is TRBJ2-1, the V gene TRBV5-1; 9 nucleotides match TRBD2. Trimming at V came to 6 bases and at J to 7 bases, leaving 20 bases not matched to a gene. Germline lookup yields CDR1 SGHRS and CDR2 YFSETQ. The CDR3 length is 18 residues. CDR3 in DNA: TGCGCCAGCAAGTTAACCTTAGAGCGGGAGGCTCCGGGGAATGAGCAGTTCTTC. Translated: CASKLTLEREAPGNEQFF. The variable domain in full, completed from reference TRBV5-1 and TRBJ2-1, reads KAGVTQTPRYLIKTRGQQVTLSCSPISGHRSVSWYQQTPGQGLQFLFEYFSETQRNKGNFPGRFSGRQFSNSRSEMNVSTLELGDSALYLCASKLTLEREAPGNEQFFGPGTRLTVL.

This clone was seen a single time. This chain joins TRBV28 and TRBJ2-7, with 7 bases aligning to TRBD1. The CDR3 length is 16 residues. The ends lost 3 bases at V and 0 bases at J; junction bases unmatched: 8. Germline V gene lookup returns CDR1 MDHEN and CDR2 SYDVKM. In nucleotides, the CDR3 is TGTGCCAGCAGTTTCGGTATGACAGGGCCCTCCTACGAGCAGTACTTC. It yields the protein CASSFGMTGPSYEQYF.